The clone carrying this TCR beta chain was recorded once. This entry comes from a study of blood T cell repertoires in COVID-19. Study as a whole: Sites across the United States, Italy and Spain contributed samples from acute and convalescent COVID-19. Nucleic acid was either cDNA or gDNA, and it came from T cells, B-cell-depleted T cells, or PBMCs.

Trimming took off 8 bases at V and 3 bases at J, with 16 bases between the two ends. Germline V CDR1 and CDR2: LGHNA, YNFKEQ. The CDR3 totals 14 residues. In the authors' methods: Amplifying reference gene primers gave estimates of nucleated cell counts. Method: immunoSEQ multiplex PCR; TCRdb's copy keeps in-frame clones and lacks some. The V and J calls and clone size are taken from that table; D and trimming were inferred from the DNA. The table shows more than 95,000 clones, with approximately 90% occurring only once. This chain joins TRBV4-2 and TRBJ2-5; TRBD2 might be the D (6 bases). Specimen: peripheral blood. The receptor's source is a human donor in a cohort sampled during active COVID-19. CDR3 coding DNA: TGTGCCAGCCGGACGGGACTTCAGGAAGAGACCCAGTACTTC. This encodes CASRTGLQEETQYF.